Following are 25 T cell receptor beta chains from one sample sequenced in a study of control samples from healthy donors and cancer patients. Produced via immunoSEQ multiplex PCR; TCRdb's table is partial and in-frame only. The profile shows around 75,000 clones, 80% to 95% of them singletons. The source material was blood. All receptors come from a woman aged 60-70 years in good health.

The CDR3 protein is CAWSVSGSHWSEAFF. DNA of the CDR3: TGTGCCTGGAGTGTATCTGGCAGTCATTGGAGTGAAGCTTTCTTT. V is TRBV30 and J is TRBJ1-1; D remains unclear. This CDR3 is 15 amino acids long. Between the trimmed V and J ends, which lost 0 bases and 7 bases, there was a span of 18 bases. Germline CDR1 GTSNPN, CDR2 SVGIG (reference sequence). Full variable domain (remainder filled in from reference TRBV30 and TRBJ1-1): SQTIHQWPATLVQPVGSPLSLECTVEGTSNPNLYWYRQAAGRGLQLLFYSVGIGQISSEVPQNLSASRPQDRQFILSSKKLLLSDSGFYLCAWSVSGSHWSEAFFGQGTRLTVV.

CDR3 loop: CASYQQGANEQFF. CDR3 bases: TGTGCCAGCTATCAACAGGGGGCAAATGAGCAGTTCTTC. The chain recombines TRBV28 with TRBJ2-1; the match to TRBD1 covers 9 bases. Germline V gene sequence: CDR1 MDHEN, CDR2 SYDVKM. The CDR3 contains 13 residues. V gave up 8 bases and J gave up 7 bases; unmatched junction bases: 6.

This chain uses TRBV12-5 with TRBJ2-1; TRBD2 matches 7 bases. V shed 5 bases, J shed 8 bases, and the junction held 6 bases outside the gene matches. The CDR3 is made up of 13 amino acids. The V gene's germline CDR1 is LGHNT and CDR2 FRNRAP. The CDR3 DNA reads TGTGCTAGTGGTCCGGGAGGATTCTATGAGCAGTTCTTC. Translating gives CASGPGGFYEQFF.

The V and J genes are TRBV11-2 and TRBJ2-1; unclear D gene. The germline CDR1 and CDR2 sequences are SGHAT and FQNNGV. Trimming removed 1 base from V and 4 bases from J, with 5 bases in between. The CDR3 is made up of 13 amino acids. CDR3 nucleotide sequence: TGTGCCAGCAGCTTAGCGCAGTACAATGAGCAGTTCTTC. This codes for CASSLAQYNEQFF.

The V and J genes are TRBV28 and TRBJ1-1; possibly TRBD1 for D (6 bases). Germline V gene data show CDR1 as MDHEN and CDR2 as SYDVKM. The ends were cut back, 6 bases at V and 1 base at J, with 15 bases in the middle. The CDR3 totals 15 residues. The CDR3 coding sequence is TGTGCCAGCAGGGGGGGGGCCAGCGCGAACACTGAAGCTTTCTTT. This encodes CASRGGASANTEAFF.

V usage is TRBV27 and J usage is TRBJ2-5; a possible D gene is TRBD2 (6 bases). Trimming took 5 bases from V and 4 from J, leaving 17 bases between them. Germline CDR1 MNHEY, CDR2 SMNVEV (reference sequence). The CDR3 covers 15 residues. DNA for the CDR3: TGTGCCAGCAGTCGCCCCAGCGGGCAGCTAGAGACCCAGTACTTC. This codes for CASSRPSGQLETQYF.

The V call is TRBV9, the J call TRBJ1-5; D remains ambiguous. This CDR3 comprises 14 residues. The germline V gene encodes CDR1 SGDLS and CDR2 YYNGEE. The V end lost 0 bases, the J end lost 4 bases, and 8 bases lay between the germline ends. For the CDR3, the DNA is TGTGCCAGCAGCGTAGGCACAGCAAATCAGCCCCAGCATTTT. It yields the protein CASSVGTANQPQHF.

The chain combines TRBV5-4 with TRBJ1-1, with a weak D call TRBD1 (5 bases). Trimming removed 0 bases from V and 3 bases from J, with 9 bases in between. Germline V CDR1 and CDR2: SGHNT, YYREEE (reference sequence). The length of the CDR3 is 14 residues. In DNA, the CDR3 is TGTGCCAGCAGCTTGGACAGGAGAGACACTGAAGCTTTCTTT. Amino acids: CASSLDRRDTEAFF.

The chain carries TRBV3-1 (or the pseudogene TRBV3-2) and TRBJ2-3; TRBD2 aligns across 7 bases. Germline CDR1 LGHDT, CDR2 YNNKEL (reference sequence). This CDR3 region has 13 residues. The V and J ends lost 8 bases and 4 bases, in that order; junction bases with no gene match: 6. CDR3 DNA sequence: TGTGCCAGCTCCCAGCGGGACTCAGATACGCAGTATTTT. The encoded protein is CASSQRDSDTQYF.

V is TRBV18 and J is TRBJ2-2; 12 nucleotides align to TRBD2. Germline lookup yields CDR1 KGHSH and CDR2 LQKENI. V lost 4 bases and J lost 6; bases outside the gene matches: 6. This CDR3 region has 16 residues. The CDR3 protein is CASSQATSGRPGELFF. CDR3 bases: TGTGCCAGCTCACAGGCGACTAGCGGGAGACCCGGGGAGCTGTTTTTT.

J is TRBJ2-5 and V is TRBV14; TRBD1 or TRBD2 may be the D gene (5 bases each). V shed 0 bases and J shed 4 bases, with 27 bases lying between them. The V gene's germline CDR1 is SGHDN and CDR2 FVKESK. The CDR3 is 20 residues long. The DNA of the CDR3 is TGTGCCAGCAGCCAAGAATATCTTGAGGGGTATGGGCCCAGAGGAGAGACCCAGTACTTC. It specifies CASSQEYLEGYGPRGETQYF.

The J gene is TRBJ2-7, the V gene TRBV27, with TRBD1 identical over 7 bases. V lost 5 bases, J lost 0 bases, and 10 bases stayed unmatched. The CDR3 totals 16 residues. Germline V lookup: CDR1 MNHEY, CDR2 SMNVEV (reference sequence). CDR3 residues: CASSRSGTVPSYEQYF. For the CDR3, the DNA is TGTGCCAGCAGTAGATCCGGGACAGTCCCCTCCTACGAGCAGTACTTC.

The V gene is TRBV2, the J gene TRBJ2-3, with D tentatively TRBD1 (6 bases). V gave up 0 bases and J gave up 7 bases, with 20 bases separating them. The CDR3 loop spans 17 amino acids. CDR1 and CDR2 (germline): SNHLY, FYNNEI. This CDR3 is CASSEAARTAHPNTQYF. In DNA form, the CDR3 reads TGTGCCAGCAGTGAAGCCGCACGGACAGCCCACCCAAATACGCAGTATTTT.

The chain couples TRBV13 to TRBJ2-5; 14 bases agree with TRBD2. Germline loops: CDR1 PRHDT, CDR2 FYEKMQ (reference sequence). The CDR3 is 17 residues long. Trimming took 5 bases from V and 3 from J; bases not matched to a gene: 8. The CDR3 coding sequence is TGTGCCAGCAGCACGGGACTAGCGGGAGCGGAGGAAGAGACCCAGTACTTC. Its translation is CASSTGLAGAEEETQYF. The whole variable domain, filled in from reference TRBV13 and TRBJ2-5, reads AAGVIQSPRHLIKEKRETATLKCYPIPRHDTVYWYQQGPGQDPQFLISFYEKMQSDKGSIPDRFSAQQFSDYHSELNMSSLELGDSALYFCASSTGLAGAEEETQYFGPGTRLLVL.

This clone was picked up one time. CDR3 DNA: TGTGCCAGCAGTATACAGGGGGCAGGACCCCCCAACGAGCAGTACTTC. Translation gives CASSIQGAGPPNEQYF. The V call is TRBV6-6, the J call TRBJ2-7; 9 positions match TRBD1. The V segment lost 5 bases and the J segment 5 bases; nucleotides outside the gene matches: 13. The CDR3 covers 16 residues. The germline V gene encodes CDR1 MNHNY and CDR2 SVGAGI (reference sequence).

The genes are TRBV7-9 and TRBJ1-3; no definite D call. Germline V gene sequence: CDR1 SEHNR, CDR2 FQNEAQ (reference sequence). Between the trimmed V and J ends, which lost 3 bases and 4 bases, there was a span of 7 bases. CDR3 length: 13 amino acids. CDR3 sequence reads: CASSLLLGNTIYF. In nucleotides, the CDR3 is TGTGCCAGCAGCTTGTTACTAGGAAACACCATATATTTT.

The V call is TRBV3-1 (or the pseudogene TRBV3-2), the J call TRBJ1-3; the D gene is possibly TRBD1 (5 bases). Looked up from germline, CDR1 is LGHDT and CDR2 is YNNKEL (reference sequence). V lost 3 bases, J lost 3 bases, and 9 bases lay in between. The CDR3 is 14 amino acids. CDR3: CASSQTVGGNTIYF. CDR3 DNA sequence: TGTGCCAGCAGCCAGACAGTTGGTGGAAACACCATATATTTT.

V and J are TRBV28 and TRBJ1-6; possibly TRBD1 for D (6 bases). V gave up 8 bases and J gave up 7 bases, with 18 bases separating them. This CDR3 has 15 amino acids. CDR1 is MDHEN, CDR2 SYDVKM, per germline. CDR3 region: CASWGGPHGNSPLHF. The DNA for the CDR3 is TGTGCCAGCTGGGGGGGGCCCCATGGGAATTCACCCCTCCACTTT. The entire variable domain, with the rest obtained from reference TRBV28 and TRBJ1-6, is as follows: DVKVTQSSRYLVKRTGEKVFLECVQDMDHENMFWYRQDPGLGLRLIYFSYDVKMKEKGDIPEGYSVSREKKERFSLILESASTNQTSMYLCASWGGPHGNSPLHFGNGTRLTVT.

The chain links TRBV9 to TRBJ2-7; 7 bases match TRBD2. V was pared by 0 bases and J by 2 bases, with 8 bases of the junction left unmatched. CDR3 length: 16 amino acids. Germline V gene sequence: CDR1 SGDLS, CDR2 YYNGEE. CDR3 loop: CASSVGGGGPAYEQYF. CDR3 DNA: TGTGCCAGCAGCGTAGGTGGCGGGGGACCGGCCTACGAGCAGTACTTC. Full variable domain (missing parts from reference TRBV9 and TRBJ2-7): DSGVTQTPKHLITATGQRVTLRCSPRSGDLSVYWYQQSLDQGLQFLIQYYNGEERAKGNILERFSAQQFPDLHSELNLSSLELGDSALYFCASSVGGGGPAYEQYFGPGTRLTVT.

This clone was seen just once. The chain employs TRBV10-3 and TRBJ1-4, with D uncertain. The CDR3 spans 16 residues. The germline CDR1 and CDR2 sequences are ENHRY and SYGVKD. Trimming shortened V by 3 bases and J by 6 bases, and 17 bases separated the two germline ends. The CDR3 DNA reads as TGTGCCATCAGTGACAAACGCACAGTCCCTCATGAAAAACTGTTTTTT. Protein product: CAISDKRTVPHEKLFF.

This chain links TRBV7-9 with TRBJ2-7, with 15 bases that match TRBD2. Germline values: CDR1 SEHNR, CDR2 FQNEAQ (reference sequence). The CDR3 is 17 amino acids. V lost 5 bases and J lost 5; bases outside the gene matches: 10. The DNA for the CDR3 is TGTGCCAGCAGCCGTCCGGGACTAGCGGGAGGAATGGACGAGCAGTACTTC. This codes for CASSRPGLAGGMDEQYF.

The V call is TRBV20-1, the J call TRBJ2-7, with 10 bases aligning to TRBD2. J lost 4 bases, V lost 3 bases, and 9 bases had no gene match. Germline V CDR1 and CDR2: DFQATT, SNEGSKA (reference sequence). The CDR3 is made up of 15 amino acids. The CDR3 coding sequence is TGCAGTGCTAGTAGCCTAGCGGGAGCGTGGTACGAGCAGTACTTC. Protein: CSASSLAGAWYEQYF.

The genes are TRBV2 and TRBJ1-1, with 7 bases identical to TRBD1. CDR1 and CDR2 from the germline V gene are SNHLY and FYNNEI. The CDR3 runs 14 residues. V lost 4 bases and J lost 1; bases outside the gene matches: 3. CDR3 amino acids: CASSARTGNTEAFF. The CDR3, as DNA: TGTGCCAGCAGTGCCAGGACAGGGAACACTGAAGCTTTCTTT.

Written as DNA, the CDR3 is TGCAGCGTTGTCAGTCTAGCGGACGAGATCTCCTACAATGAGCAGTTCTTC. Encoded protein: CSVVSLADEISYNEQFF. The chain has TRBV29-1 and TRBJ2-1, with 7 bases identical to TRBD2. CDR3 length equals 17 residues. Losses at the gene ends were 4 bases for V and 0 bases for J; bases not matched to a gene: 12. The germline V gene encodes CDR1 SQVTM and CDR2 ANQGSEA.

This rearrangement joins TRBV2 to TRBJ2-3; D is perhaps TRBD2 (6 bases). The CDR3 is 15 residues long. Germline V CDR1 and CDR2: SNHLY, FYNNEI. V dropped 7 bases and J dropped 2 bases, with 16 bases sitting between them. The CDR3: CASKMVGTVTDTQYF. The DNA for the CDR3 is TGTGCCAGCAAAATGGTAGGGACTGTCACAGATACGCAGTATTTT.